The rows below give T cell receptor beta chains drawn from one sample of a study of blood T cell repertoires in COVID-19. Using immunoSEQ multiplex PCR, the repertoire was profiled, and TCRdb retains in-frame clones only, with some absent. The sample shows 120,000 or so clones, roughly 85% of them seen only once. What was sequenced was peripheral blood. Receptor source: a human donor in a cohort sampled during active COVID-19. Each CDR3 is given with its conserved first and last residue. Each record gives: CDR3 protein, CDR3 DNA, D gene, J gene, V gene, clone size. A D gene is named only where the DNA matches it firmly. Size tells how often a clone was seen (once, few, many) or the class of an expanded clone, and some rows leave it out.

CDR3aa: CASSRGQVNSGANVLTF
CDR3nt: TGTGCCAGCAGCCGGGGACAGGTCAACTCTGGGGCCAACGTCCTGACTTTC
d_gene: TRBD1
j_gene: TRBJ2-6
v_gene: TRBV27
abundance: NA

CDR3aa: CAISTQGYRSEQYF
CDR3nt: TGTGCCATCAGTACACAGGGGTATCGTTCCGAGCAGTACTTC
d_gene: TRBD1
j_gene: TRBJ2-7
v_gene: TRBV10-3
abundance: NA

CDR3aa: CASRNPGQGNTEAFF
CDR3nt: TGTGCCAGTAGGAATCCGGGACAGGGGAACACTGAAGCTTTCTTT
d_gene: TRBD1
j_gene: TRBJ1-1
v_gene: TRBV19
abundance: NA

CDR3aa: CASSQESQGNQPQHF
CDR3nt: TGCGCCAGCAGCCAAGAATCACAGGGGAATCAGCCCCAGCATTTT
d_gene: TRBD1
j_gene: TRBJ1-5
v_gene: TRBV4-1
abundance: few

CDR3aa: CASSMIGDNYGYTF
CDR3nt: TGTGCCAGTAGTATGATCGGGGATAACTATGGCTACACCTTC
d_gene: NA
j_gene: TRBJ1-2
v_gene: TRBV19
abundance: NA

CDR3aa: CASSANSVTNEKLFF
CDR3nt: TGTGCCAGCAGCGCCAATTCGGTGACTAATGAAAAACTGTTTTTT
d_gene: NA
j_gene: TRBJ1-4
v_gene: TRBV5-5
abundance: NA

CDR3aa: CASTSGEYGYTF
CDR3nt: TGTGCCAGCACCTCAGGGGAGTATGGCTACACCTTC
d_gene: NA
j_gene: TRBJ1-2
v_gene: TRBV28
abundance: NA

CDR3aa: CASSLGPAGRETQYF
CDR3nt: TGCGCCAGCAGCTTGGGCCCAGCAGGGCGAGAGACCCAGTACTTC
d_gene: NA
j_gene: TRBJ2-5
v_gene: TRBV5-1
abundance: NA

CDR3aa: CASSGAQGRAEAFF
CDR3nt: TGTGCCAGCAGCGGAGCTCAGGGTCGGGCTGAAGCTTTCTTT
d_gene: NA
j_gene: TRBJ1-1
v_gene: TRBV7-2
abundance: NA

CDR3aa: CASSLSGRSTDTQYF
CDR3nt: TGTGCCAGCAGTTTATCCGGGAGGAGCACAGATACGCAGTATTTT
d_gene: TRBD2
j_gene: TRBJ2-3
v_gene: TRBV27
abundance: NA

CDR3aa: CSALEGDRTFF
CDR3nt: TGCAGTGCCCTAGAGGGGGACAGGACTTTCTTC
d_gene: TRBD1
j_gene: TRBJ2-1
v_gene: TRBV20-1
abundance: NA

CDR3aa: CASSSGLAGGPGETQYF
CDR3nt: TGTGCCAGCAGCTCGGGACTAGCGGGAGGGCCGGGGGAGACCCAGTACTTC
d_gene: TRBD2
j_gene: TRBJ2-5
v_gene: TRBV7-9
abundance: NA

CDR3aa: CASSLAVSVSTDTQYF
CDR3nt: TGTGCCAGCAGCTTGGCCGTCTCAGTTAGCACAGATACGCAGTATTTT
d_gene: NA
j_gene: TRBJ2-3
v_gene: TRBV5-8
abundance: NA

CDR3aa: CASSPTSGFLGELFF
CDR3nt: TGTGCCAGCAGCCCGACTAGCGGGTTCCTCGGGGAGCTGTTTTTT
d_gene: TRBD2
j_gene: TRBJ2-2
v_gene: TRBV7-6
abundance: NA

CDR3aa: CASSLDRGGEQFF
CDR3nt: TGTGCCAGCAGCTTGGACAGGGGAGGCGAGCAGTTCTTC
d_gene: TRBD1
j_gene: TRBJ2-1
v_gene: TRBV7-8
abundance: NA

CDR3aa: CASRRDRAYEQYF
CDR3nt: TGCGCCAGCAGACGGGACAGAGCCTACGAGCAGTACTTC
d_gene: TRBD1
j_gene: TRBJ2-7
v_gene: TRBV4-1
abundance: NA

CDR3aa: CASSPWDRNTGELFF
CDR3nt: TGCGCCAGCAGCCCCTGGGACAGAAACACCGGGGAGCTGTTTTTT
d_gene: TRBD1
j_gene: TRBJ2-2
v_gene: TRBV5-1
abundance: NA

CDR3aa: CASSQETGFGQPQHF
CDR3nt: TGCGCCAGCAGCCAAGAAACAGGGTTCGGTCAGCCCCAGCATTTT
d_gene: NA
j_gene: TRBJ1-5
v_gene: TRBV4-3
abundance: NA

CDR3aa: CASSLARDSAGANEKLFF
CDR3nt: TGCGCCAGCAGCTTAGCGCGGGACAGCGCAGGGGCTAATGAAAAACTGTTTTTT
d_gene: TRBD1
j_gene: TRBJ1-4
v_gene: TRBV5-1
abundance: NA

CDR3aa: CAWSVPSYSTDTQYF
CDR3nt: TGTGCCTGGAGTGTACCATCCTACAGCACAGATACGCAGTATTTT
d_gene: NA
j_gene: TRBJ2-3
v_gene: TRBV30
abundance: NA

CDR3aa: CAWSEGRGLNEQFF
CDR3nt: TGTGCCTGGAGTGAAGGTCGGGGACTCAATGAGCAGTTCTTC
d_gene: NA
j_gene: TRBJ2-1
v_gene: TRBV30
abundance: NA

CDR3aa: CASSLQGGAVGTEAFF
CDR3nt: TGTGCCAGCTCACTTCAGGGTGGGGCCGTCGGCACTGAAGCTTTCTTT
d_gene: NA
j_gene: TRBJ1-1
v_gene: TRBV18
abundance: NA

CDR3aa: CASSQSLGVTSYEQYF
CDR3nt: TGCGCCAGCAGCCAGTCCTTAGGGGTTACCTCCTACGAGCAGTACTTC
d_gene: NA
j_gene: TRBJ2-7
v_gene: TRBV4-3
abundance: NA

CDR3aa: CASSLEGASTDTQYF
CDR3nt: TGTGCTAGCAGCTTAGAGGGGGCGAGCACAGATACGCAGTATTTT
d_gene: TRBD1
j_gene: TRBJ2-3
v_gene: TRBV7-7
abundance: NA

CDR3aa: CAWSALLERELPYEQYF
CDR3nt: TGTGCCTGGAGTGCCCTCCTTGAGCGGGAGCTACCCTACGAGCAGTACTTC
d_gene: TRBD2
j_gene: TRBJ2-7
v_gene: TRBV30
abundance: NA

CDR3aa: CASSQSGGSGDTQYF
CDR3nt: TGTGCCAGCAGCCAGTCGGGCGGGAGCGGAGATACGCAGTATTTT
d_gene: TRBD2
j_gene: TRBJ2-3
v_gene: TRBV7-9
abundance: once

CDR3aa: CASSLEGSRVGNTIYF
CDR3nt: TGCGCCAGCAGCTTGGAAGGGTCCAGGGTAGGAAACACCATATATTTT
d_gene: NA
j_gene: TRBJ1-3
v_gene: TRBV5-1
abundance: NA

CDR3aa: CASTTGMGAGGYTF
CDR3nt: TGTGCCAGCACCACCGGGATGGGGGCGGGTGGCTACACCTTC
d_gene: NA
j_gene: TRBJ1-2
v_gene: TRBV28
abundance: NA

CDR3aa: CATSREEGDGYTF
CDR3nt: TGTGCCACCAGCAGAGAGGAAGGGGATGGCTACACCTTC
d_gene: NA
j_gene: TRBJ1-2
v_gene: TRBV15
abundance: NA

CDR3aa: CASSLRTGDNGYTF
CDR3nt: TGTGCCAGCAGTTTAAGGACAGGGGACAATGGCTACACCTTC
d_gene: TRBD1
j_gene: TRBJ1-2
v_gene: TRBV28
abundance: NA

CDR3aa: CASSNPQNYGYTF
CDR3nt: TGTGCCAGCAGCAATCCACAGAACTATGGCTACACCTTC
d_gene: NA
j_gene: TRBJ1-2
v_gene: TRBV21-1
abundance: few

CDR3aa: CASSLAGAISGYTF
CDR3nt: TGTGCCAGCAGCTTAGCGGGAGCAATCAGCGGCTACACCTTC
d_gene: NA
j_gene: TRBJ1-2
v_gene: TRBV7-2
abundance: once

CDR3aa: CATSRDSGSTDTQYF
CDR3nt: TGTGCCACCAGCAGAGATAGCGGATCCACAGATACGCAGTATTTT
d_gene: NA
j_gene: TRBJ2-3
v_gene: TRBV15
abundance: NA

CDR3aa: CASSQEGETQYF
CDR3nt: TGTGCCAGCAGCCAGGAGGGAGAGACCCAGTACTTC
d_gene: NA
j_gene: TRBJ2-5
v_gene: TRBV27
abundance: NA

CDR3aa: CASSLHRDSGYTF
CDR3nt: TGTGCCAGCAGTTTGCACCGGGATTCTGGCTACACCTTC
d_gene: NA
j_gene: TRBJ1-2
v_gene: TRBV28
abundance: NA

CDR3aa: CASREGAMSYGYTF
CDR3nt: TGTGCCAGCCGCGAGGGGGCCATGTCCTATGGCTACACCTTC
d_gene: TRBD1
j_gene: TRBJ1-2
v_gene: TRBV6-5
abundance: NA

CDR3aa: CASSSQTDTQYF
CDR3nt: TGTGCCAGTAGTTCACAGACAGATACGCAGTATTTT
d_gene: NA
j_gene: TRBJ2-3
v_gene: TRBV19
abundance: NA

CDR3aa: CASSSRGALYGYTF
CDR3nt: TGTGCCAGTAGTAGCAGGGGGGCTTTATATGGCTACACCTTC
d_gene: TRBD1
j_gene: TRBJ1-2
v_gene: TRBV19
abundance: NA

CDR3aa: CASSFRYTGELFF
CDR3nt: TGTGCCAGTAGCTTCCGGTACACCGGGGAGCTGTTTTTT
d_gene: NA
j_gene: TRBJ2-2
v_gene: TRBV19
abundance: NA

CDR3aa: CSASVTATVTEAFF
CDR3nt: TGCAGTGCTAGTGTCACCGCAACGGTTACTGAAGCTTTCTTT
d_gene: NA
j_gene: TRBJ1-1
v_gene: TRBV20-1
abundance: once

CDR3aa: CAIAPGQGGNEQYF
CDR3nt: TGTGCCATCGCGCCGGGACAGGGTGGGAACGAGCAGTACTTC
d_gene: TRBD1
j_gene: TRBJ2-7
v_gene: TRBV10-3
abundance: few

CDR3aa: CASDNEQFF
CDR3nt: TGTGCCAGCGACAATGAGCAGTTCTTC
d_gene: NA
j_gene: TRBJ2-1
v_gene: TRBV19
abundance: few

CDR3aa: CASSYSGSTYEQYF
CDR3nt: TGTGCCAGCAGTTACAGCGGATCCACCTACGAGCAGTACTTC
d_gene: NA
j_gene: TRBJ2-7
v_gene: TRBV6-6
abundance: NA

CDR3aa: CASSPRTRWDEQYF
CDR3nt: TGTGCCAGCAGCCCTAGGACTAGGTGGGACGAGCAGTACTTC
d_gene: TRBD2
j_gene: TRBJ2-7
v_gene: TRBV5-4
abundance: NA

CDR3aa: CAWSAGRAGTDTQYF
CDR3nt: TGTGCCTGGAGCGCCGGGCGGGCGGGCACAGATACGCAGTATTTT
d_gene: NA
j_gene: TRBJ2-3
v_gene: TRBV30
abundance: NA

CDR3aa: CASSLRTNYGYTF
CDR3nt: TGTGCCAGCAGTTTACGTACTAACTATGGCTACACCTTC
d_gene: NA
j_gene: TRBJ1-2
v_gene: TRBV28
abundance: NA

CDR3aa: CSVDETGDTEAFF
CDR3nt: TGCAGCGTTGACGAAACTGGAGACACTGAAGCTTTCTTT
d_gene: NA
j_gene: TRBJ1-1
v_gene: TRBV29-1
abundance: medium-sized

CDR3aa: CASSLVRVAGELFF
CDR3nt: TGTGCCAGCAGCTTAGTCAGGGTGGCCGGGGAGCTGTTTTTT
d_gene: NA
j_gene: TRBJ2-2
v_gene: TRBV7-2
abundance: NA

CDR3aa: CASSLQGNYGYTF
CDR3nt: TGTGCCAGCAGTTTACAGGGTAACTATGGCTACACCTTC
d_gene: NA
j_gene: TRBJ1-2
v_gene: TRBV12-3/TRBV12-4
abundance: NA

CDR3aa: CASSESAGLTYNEQFF
CDR3nt: TGCGCCAGCAGTGAGTCGGCGGGGCTAACCTACAATGAGCAGTTCTTC
d_gene: NA
j_gene: TRBJ2-1
v_gene: TRBV10-1
abundance: NA

CDR3aa: CASSFIGSGANVLTF
CDR3nt: TGTGCCAGCAGCTTTATCGGGTCTGGGGCCAACGTCCTGACTTTC
d_gene: NA
j_gene: TRBJ2-6
v_gene: TRBV5-4
abundance: NA

CDR3aa: CASSQRPGLASSETQYF
CDR3nt: TGCGCCAGCAGCCAGAGACCGGGACTAGCGAGTAGTGAGACCCAGTACTTC
d_gene: TRBD2
j_gene: TRBJ2-5
v_gene: TRBV4-1
abundance: NA

CDR3aa: CASTPLAGGSSYEQYF
CDR3nt: TGTGCCAGTACCCCACTAGCGGGGGGTTCCTCCTACGAGCAGTACTTC
d_gene: TRBD2
j_gene: TRBJ2-7
v_gene: TRBV19
abundance: NA

CDR3aa: CAIGGANYNEQFF
CDR3nt: TGTGCCATCGGGGGGGCCAATTACAATGAGCAGTTCTTC
d_gene: NA
j_gene: TRBJ2-1
v_gene: TRBV10-3
abundance: NA

CDR3aa: CASSPRGGNYNEQFF
CDR3nt: TGTGCCAGCTCACCACGAGGCGGGAACTACAATGAGCAGTTCTTC
d_gene: NA
j_gene: TRBJ2-1
v_gene: TRBV18
abundance: NA